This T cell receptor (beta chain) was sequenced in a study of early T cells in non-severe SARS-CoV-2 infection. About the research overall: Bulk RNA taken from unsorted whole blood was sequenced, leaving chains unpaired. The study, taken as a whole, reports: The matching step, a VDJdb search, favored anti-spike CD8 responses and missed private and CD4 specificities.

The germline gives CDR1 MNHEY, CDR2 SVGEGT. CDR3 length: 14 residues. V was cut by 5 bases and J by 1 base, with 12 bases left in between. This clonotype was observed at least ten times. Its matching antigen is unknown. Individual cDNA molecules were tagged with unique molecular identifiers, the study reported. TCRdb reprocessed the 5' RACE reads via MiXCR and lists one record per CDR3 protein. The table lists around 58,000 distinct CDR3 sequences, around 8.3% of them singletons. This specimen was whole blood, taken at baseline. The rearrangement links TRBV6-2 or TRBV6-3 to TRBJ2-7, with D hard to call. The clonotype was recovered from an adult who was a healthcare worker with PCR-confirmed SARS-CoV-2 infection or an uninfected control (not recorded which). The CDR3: CASSASSRSYEQYF. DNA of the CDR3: TGTGCCAGCAGTGCGTCGAGCAGGTCCTACGAGCAGTACTTC.